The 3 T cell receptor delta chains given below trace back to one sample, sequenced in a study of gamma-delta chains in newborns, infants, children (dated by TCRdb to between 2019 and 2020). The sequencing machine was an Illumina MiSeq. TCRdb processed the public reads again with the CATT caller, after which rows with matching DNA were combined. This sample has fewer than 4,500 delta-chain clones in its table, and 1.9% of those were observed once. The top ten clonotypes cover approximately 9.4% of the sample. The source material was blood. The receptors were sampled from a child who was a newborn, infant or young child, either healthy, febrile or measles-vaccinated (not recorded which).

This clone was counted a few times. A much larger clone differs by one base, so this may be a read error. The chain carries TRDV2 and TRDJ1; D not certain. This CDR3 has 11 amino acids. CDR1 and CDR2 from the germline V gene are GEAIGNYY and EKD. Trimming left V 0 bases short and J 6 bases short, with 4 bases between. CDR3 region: CACDTGNKLIF. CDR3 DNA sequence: TGTGCCTGTGACACCGGGAATAAACTCATCTTT.

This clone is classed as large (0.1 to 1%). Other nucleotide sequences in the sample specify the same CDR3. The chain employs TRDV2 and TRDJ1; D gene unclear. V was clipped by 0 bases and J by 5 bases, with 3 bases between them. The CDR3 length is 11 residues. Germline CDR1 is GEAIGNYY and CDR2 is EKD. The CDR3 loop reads CACDTGDKLIF. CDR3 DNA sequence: TGTGCCTGTGACACCGGGGATAAACTCATCTTT.

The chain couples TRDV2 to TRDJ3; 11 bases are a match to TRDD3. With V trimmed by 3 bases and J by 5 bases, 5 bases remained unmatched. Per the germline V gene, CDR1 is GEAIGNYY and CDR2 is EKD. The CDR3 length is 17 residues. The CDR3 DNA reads TGTGCCTGTGACGTACTGGGGGATAACCGGGACACCCGACAGATGTTTTTC. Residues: CACDVLGDNRDTRQMFF.